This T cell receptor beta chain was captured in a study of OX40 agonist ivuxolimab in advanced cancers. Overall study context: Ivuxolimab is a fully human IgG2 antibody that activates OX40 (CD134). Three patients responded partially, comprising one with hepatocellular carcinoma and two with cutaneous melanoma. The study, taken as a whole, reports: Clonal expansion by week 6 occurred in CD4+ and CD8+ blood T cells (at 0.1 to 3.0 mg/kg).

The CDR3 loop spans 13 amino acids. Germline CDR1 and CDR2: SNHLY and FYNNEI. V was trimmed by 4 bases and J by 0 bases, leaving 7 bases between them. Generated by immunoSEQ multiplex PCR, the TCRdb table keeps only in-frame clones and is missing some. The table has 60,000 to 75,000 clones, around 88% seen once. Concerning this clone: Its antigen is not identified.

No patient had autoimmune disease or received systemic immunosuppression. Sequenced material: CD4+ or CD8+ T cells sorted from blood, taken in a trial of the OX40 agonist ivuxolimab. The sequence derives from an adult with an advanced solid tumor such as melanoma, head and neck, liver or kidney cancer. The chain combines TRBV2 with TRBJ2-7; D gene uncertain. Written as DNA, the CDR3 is TGTGCCAGCAGTGTAAAGACCTCCTACGAGCAGTACTTC. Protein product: CASSVKTSYEQYF.